The 6 T cell receptor beta chains reported below all come from one sample, sequenced in a study of response to subunit inactivated influenza vaccine. TCRdb itself ran the RT-PCR reads through MiXCR, one entry per CDR3 protein. The sample lists just over 300,000 distinct CDR3 sequences; around 22% were seen once. The sample consisted of PBMCs from blood, taken less than 22 months after vaccination. These receptors all stem from a man aged 45 to 70 who received an inactivated influenza vaccine.

This sequence joins TRBV10-3 and TRBJ1-1; D remains ambiguous. CDR1 ENHRY and CDR2 SYGVKD come from the germline V gene. Trimming removed 6 bases at V and 1 base at J, with 9 bases between. This CDR3 has 13 residues. CDR3 region: CAIREGTNTEAFF. In nucleotides, the CDR3 is TGTGCCATCAGGGAGGGCACGAACACTGAAGCTTTCTTT.

This clonotype was picked up a small number of times. The V and J genes are TRBV6-6 and TRBJ2-1; 9 bases fit TRBD1. V was pared by 6 bases and J by 6 bases, with 3 bases of the junction left unmatched. This CDR3 is built from 13 residues. CDR1 is MNHNY, CDR2 SVGAGI, per germline (reference sequence). The CDR3 sequence: CASRRQGVNEQFF. CDR3 DNA: TGTGCCAGCAGGAGACAGGGGGTCAATGAGCAGTTCTTC.

The rearrangement links TRBV14 to TRBJ1-6; D is possibly TRBD1 (6 bases). V was cut by 4 bases and J by 8 bases, with 15 bases left in between. Germline V gives CDR1 SGHDN, CDR2 FVKESK. This CDR3 has 15 residues. CDR3 amino acids: CASSPKQGGYSPLHF. The CDR3 nucleotides are TGTGCCAGCAGCCCGAAACAAGGGGGGTATTCACCCCTCCACTTT.

This clonotype was counted between two and nine times. The V gene is TRBV7-2, the J gene TRBJ2-5; D possibly corresponds to TRBD1 (6 bases). V lost 6 bases to trimming and J lost 5 bases, with 16 bases between them. The germline CDR1 and CDR2 sequences are SGHTA and FQGNSA. The CDR3 has 14 residues. The CDR3 DNA is TGTGCCAGCAGTTCCTCTGGGGGCTTGGAGACCCAGTACTTC. The encoded protein is CASSSSGGLETQYF.

This clonotype has only a few counts. The genes are TRBV28 and TRBJ1-2; maybe TRBD1 (6 bases). V was trimmed by 5 bases and J by 0 bases, leaving 19 bases between them. CDR1 MDHEN and CDR2 SYDVKM come from the germline V gene. This CDR3 comprises 17 residues. The CDR3 bases are TGTGCCAGCAGTCCCCCTAGGGGGACACTAGCTAACTATGGCTACACCTTC. The encoded protein is CASSPPRGTLANYGYTF.

This clonotype has a handful of counts. This chain joins TRBV5-1 and TRBJ2-1; D is possibly TRBD1 (6 bases). This CDR3 spans 16 amino acids. CDR1 is SGHRS, CDR2 YFSETQ, per germline. Trimming took 0 bases from V and 3 from J, leaving 13 bases between them. The CDR3 sequence: CASSLGNRAGYNEQFF. In DNA form, the CDR3 reads TGCGCCAGCAGCTTGGGAAACAGGGCGGGCTACAATGAGCAGTTCTTC.